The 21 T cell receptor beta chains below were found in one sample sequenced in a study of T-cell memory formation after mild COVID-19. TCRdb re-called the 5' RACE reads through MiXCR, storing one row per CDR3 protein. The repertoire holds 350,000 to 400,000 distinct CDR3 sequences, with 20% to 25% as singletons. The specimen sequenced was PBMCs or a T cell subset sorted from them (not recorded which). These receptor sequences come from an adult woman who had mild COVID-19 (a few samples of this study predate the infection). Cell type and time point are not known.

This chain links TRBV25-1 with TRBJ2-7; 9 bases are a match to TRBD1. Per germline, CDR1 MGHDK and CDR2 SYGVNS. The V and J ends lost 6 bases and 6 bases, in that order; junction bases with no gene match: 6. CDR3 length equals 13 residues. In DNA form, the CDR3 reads TGTGCCAGCAGAGGACAGGGGCCGTTCGAGCAGTACTTC. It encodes CASRGQGPFEQYF.

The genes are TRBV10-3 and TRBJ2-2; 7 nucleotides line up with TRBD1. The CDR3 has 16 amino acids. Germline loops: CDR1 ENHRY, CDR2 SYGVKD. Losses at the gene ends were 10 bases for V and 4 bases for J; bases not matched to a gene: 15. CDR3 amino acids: CATSPRTGRGTGELFF. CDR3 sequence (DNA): TGTGCCACTAGCCCTCGGACAGGTCGGGGCACCGGGGAGCTGTTTTTT.

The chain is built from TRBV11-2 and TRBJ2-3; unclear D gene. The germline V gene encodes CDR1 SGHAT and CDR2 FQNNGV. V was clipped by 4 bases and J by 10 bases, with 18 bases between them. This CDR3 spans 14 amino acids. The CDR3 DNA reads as TGTGCCAGCAGCTCCGGCGGCTCCCGGGTTTCGCAGTATTTT. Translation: CASSSGGSRVSQYF.

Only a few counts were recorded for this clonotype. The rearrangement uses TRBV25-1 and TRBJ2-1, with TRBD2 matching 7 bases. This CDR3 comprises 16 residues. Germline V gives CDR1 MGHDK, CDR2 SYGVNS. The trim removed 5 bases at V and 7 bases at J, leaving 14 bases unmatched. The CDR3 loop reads CASSPGWRELVNEQFF. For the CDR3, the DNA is TGTGCCAGCAGTCCCGGGTGGCGGGAGCTGGTAAATGAGCAGTTCTTC. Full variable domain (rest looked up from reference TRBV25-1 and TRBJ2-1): EADIYQTPRYLVIGTGKKITLECSQTMGHDKMYWYQQDPGMELHLIHYSYGVNSTEKGDLSSESTVSRIRTEHFPLTLESARPSHTSQYLCASSPGWRELVNEQFFGPGTRLTVL.

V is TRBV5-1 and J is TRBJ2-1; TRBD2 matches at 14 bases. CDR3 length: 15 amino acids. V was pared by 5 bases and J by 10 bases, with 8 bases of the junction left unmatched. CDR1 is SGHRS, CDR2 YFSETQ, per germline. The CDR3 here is CASRWGTSGGGEQFF. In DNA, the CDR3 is TGCGCCAGCAGATGGGGGACTAGCGGGGGCGGGGAGCAGTTCTTC. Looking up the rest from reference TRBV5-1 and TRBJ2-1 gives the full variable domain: KAGVTQTPRYLIKTRGQQVTLSCSPISGHRSVSWYQQTPGQGLQFLFEYFSETQRNKGNFPGRFSGRQFSNSRSEMNVSTLELGDSALYLCASRWGTSGGGEQFFGPGTRLTVL.

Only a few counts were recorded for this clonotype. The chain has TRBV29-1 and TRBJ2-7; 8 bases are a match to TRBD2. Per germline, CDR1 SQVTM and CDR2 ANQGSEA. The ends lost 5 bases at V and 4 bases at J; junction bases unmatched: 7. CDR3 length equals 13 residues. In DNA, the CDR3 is TGCAGCGTTCGGCGGGAGGCCTCGTACGAGCAGTACTTC. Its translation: CSVRREASYEQYF.

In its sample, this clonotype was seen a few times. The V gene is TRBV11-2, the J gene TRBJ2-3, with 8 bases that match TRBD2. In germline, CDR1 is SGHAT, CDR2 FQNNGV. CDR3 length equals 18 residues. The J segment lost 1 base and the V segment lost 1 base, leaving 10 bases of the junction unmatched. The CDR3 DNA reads TGTGCCAGCAGCTTAGCCGGGGGGGCCCCTATAGGCACAGATACGCAGTATTTT. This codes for CASSLAGGAPIGTDTQYF. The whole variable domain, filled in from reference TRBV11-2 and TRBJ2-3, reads EAGVAQSPRYKIIEKRQSVAFWCNPISGHATLYWYQQILGQGPKLLIQFQNNGVVDDSQLPKDRFSAERLKGVDSTLKIQPAKLEDSAVYLCASSLAGGAPIGTDTQYFGPGTRLTVL.

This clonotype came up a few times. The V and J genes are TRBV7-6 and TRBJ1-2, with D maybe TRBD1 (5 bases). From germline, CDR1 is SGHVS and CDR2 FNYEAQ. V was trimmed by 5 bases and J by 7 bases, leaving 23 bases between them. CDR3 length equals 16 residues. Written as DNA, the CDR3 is TGTGCCAGCAGCGTCGGGGGTCGACAGAGTCCGTTTGGCTACACCTTC. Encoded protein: CASSVGGRQSPFGYTF.

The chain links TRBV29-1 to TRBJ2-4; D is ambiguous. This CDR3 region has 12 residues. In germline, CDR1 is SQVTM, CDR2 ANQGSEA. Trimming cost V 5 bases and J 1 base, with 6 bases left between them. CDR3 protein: CSVSVAKNIQYF. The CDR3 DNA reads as TGCAGCGTTTCAGTCGCCAAAAACATTCAGTACTTC.

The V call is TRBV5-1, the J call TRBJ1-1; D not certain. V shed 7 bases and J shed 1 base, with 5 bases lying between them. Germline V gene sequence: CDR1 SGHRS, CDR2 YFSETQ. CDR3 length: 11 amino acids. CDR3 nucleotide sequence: TGCGCCAGCGTTGGGAACACTGAAGCTTTCTTT. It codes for CASVGNTEAFF.

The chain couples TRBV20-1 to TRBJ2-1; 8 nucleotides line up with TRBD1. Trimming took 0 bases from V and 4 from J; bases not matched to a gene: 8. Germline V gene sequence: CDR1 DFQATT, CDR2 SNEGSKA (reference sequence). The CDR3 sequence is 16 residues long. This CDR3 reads CSARDEQGARYNEQFF. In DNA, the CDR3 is TGCAGTGCTAGAGATGAGCAGGGGGCCCGATACAATGAGCAGTTCTTC.

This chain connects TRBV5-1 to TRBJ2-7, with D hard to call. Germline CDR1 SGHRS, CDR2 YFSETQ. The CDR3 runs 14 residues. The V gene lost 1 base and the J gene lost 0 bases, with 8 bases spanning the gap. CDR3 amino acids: CASSLQASSYEQYF. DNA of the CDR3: TGCGCCAGCAGCTTGCAGGCTAGCTCCTACGAGCAGTACTTC.

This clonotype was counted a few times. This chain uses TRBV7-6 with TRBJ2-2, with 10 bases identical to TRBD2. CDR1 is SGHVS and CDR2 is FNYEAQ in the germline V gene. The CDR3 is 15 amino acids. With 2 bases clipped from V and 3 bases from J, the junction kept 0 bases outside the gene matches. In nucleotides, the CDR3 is TGTGCCAGCAGCTTACTAGCGGGAGACACCGGGGAGCTGTTTTTT. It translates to CASSLLAGDTGELFF.

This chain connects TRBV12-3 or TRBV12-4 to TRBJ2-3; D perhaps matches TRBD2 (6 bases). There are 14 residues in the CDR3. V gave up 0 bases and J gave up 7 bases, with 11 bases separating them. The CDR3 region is CASSLAIAGNTQYF. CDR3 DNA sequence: TGTGCCAGCAGTTTAGCCATCGCGGGAAATACGCAGTATTTT.

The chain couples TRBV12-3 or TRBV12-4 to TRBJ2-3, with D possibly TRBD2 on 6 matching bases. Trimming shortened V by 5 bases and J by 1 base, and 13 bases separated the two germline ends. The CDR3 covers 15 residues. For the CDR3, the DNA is TGTGCCAGCAGTGACGGGACTTCTGGCACAGATACGCAGTATTTT. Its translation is CASSDGTSGTDTQYF.

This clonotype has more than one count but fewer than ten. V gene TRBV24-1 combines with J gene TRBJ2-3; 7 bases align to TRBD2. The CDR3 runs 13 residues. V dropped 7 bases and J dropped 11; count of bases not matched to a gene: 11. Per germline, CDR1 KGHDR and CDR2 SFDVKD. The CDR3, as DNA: TGTGCCACCAGGGGAGGGAACGGCCCAGGGCAGTATTTT. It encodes CATRGGNGPGQYF.

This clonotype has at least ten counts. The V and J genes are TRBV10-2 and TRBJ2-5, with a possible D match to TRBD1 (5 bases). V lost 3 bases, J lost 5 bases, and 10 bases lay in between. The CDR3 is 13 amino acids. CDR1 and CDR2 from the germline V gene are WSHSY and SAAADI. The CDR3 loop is CASSEQKGETQYF. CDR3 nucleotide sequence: TGCGCCAGCAGTGAACAGAAGGGGGAGACCCAGTACTTC.

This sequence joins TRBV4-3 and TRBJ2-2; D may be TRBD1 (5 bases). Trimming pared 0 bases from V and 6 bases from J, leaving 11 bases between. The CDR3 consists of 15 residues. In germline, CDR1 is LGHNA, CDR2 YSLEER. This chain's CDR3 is CASSQEGRVAGELFF. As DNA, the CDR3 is TGCGCCAGCAGCCAAGAGGGCAGGGTGGCCGGGGAGCTGTTTTTT.

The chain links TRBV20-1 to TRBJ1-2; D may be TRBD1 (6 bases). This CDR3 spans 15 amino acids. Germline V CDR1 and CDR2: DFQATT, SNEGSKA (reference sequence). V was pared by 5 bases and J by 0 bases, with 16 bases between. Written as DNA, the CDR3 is TGCAGTGCTCAAACTACACAGGGCGCTAACTATGGCTACACCTTC. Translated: CSAQTTQGANYGYTF.

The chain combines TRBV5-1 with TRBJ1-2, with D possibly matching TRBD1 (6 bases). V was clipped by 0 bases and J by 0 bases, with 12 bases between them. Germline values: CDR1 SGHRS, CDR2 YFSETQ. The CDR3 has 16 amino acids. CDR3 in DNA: TGCGCCAGCAGCTTGGACAGGGTCCCTACTAACTATGGCTACACCTTC. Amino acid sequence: CASSLDRVPTNYGYTF. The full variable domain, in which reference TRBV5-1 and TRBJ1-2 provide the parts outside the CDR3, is KAGVTQTPRYLIKTRGQQVTLSCSPISGHRSVSWYQQTPGQGLQFLFEYFSETQRNKGNFPGRFSGRQFSNSRSEMNVSTLELGDSALYLCASSLDRVPTNYGYTFGSGTRLTVV.

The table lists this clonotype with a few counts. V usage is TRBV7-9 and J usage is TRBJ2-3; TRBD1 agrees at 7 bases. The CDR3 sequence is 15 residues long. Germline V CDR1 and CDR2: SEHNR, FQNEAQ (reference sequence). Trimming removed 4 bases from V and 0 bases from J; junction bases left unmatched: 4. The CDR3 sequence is CASSSRQGSTDTQYF. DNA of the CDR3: TGTGCCAGCAGCTCACGACAGGGAAGCACAGATACGCAGTATTTT.